The TCR beta chain described here comes from a study of OX40 agonist ivuxolimab in advanced cancers. Produced via immunoSEQ multiplex PCR; TCRdb's table is partial and in-frame only. The sample holds some 77,000 clones, about 90% seen once. The source was CD4+ or CD8+ T cells sorted from blood, collected in a trial of the OX40 agonist ivuxolimab. This receptor was taken from an adult with an advanced solid tumor such as melanoma, head and neck, liver or kidney cancer.

The CDR3: CASSLTAGLASLTGELFF. Here the CDR3 DNA reads TGTGCCAGCAGCTTAACGGCCGGACTAGCGAGCTTGACCGGGGAGCTGTTTTTT. The rearrangement uses TRBV7-3 and TRBJ2-2; the match to TRBD2 covers 9 bases. CDR1 is SGHTA, CDR2 FQGTGA, per germline. The CDR3 is made up of 18 amino acids. The V gene end was trimmed by 0 bases and the J gene end by 5 bases; junction bases not matched to a gene: 10.